Presented here are 16 T cell receptor beta chains from one specimen sequenced in a study of blood T cell repertoires in COVID-19. Here immunoSEQ multiplex PCR was the method, and the copy in TCRdb shows in-frame clones only, minus some. This table has approximately 250,000 clones, approximately 85% appearing once. The source material was peripheral blood. These receptors were collected from a woman over 75 with COVID-19, enrolled during active disease.

The chain is built from TRBV19 and TRBJ1-1, with D tentatively TRBD1 (6 bases). V lost 6 bases and J lost 0, with 11 bases in between. Germline lookup yields CDR1 LNHDA and CDR2 SQIVND (reference sequence). This CDR3 spans 14 amino acids. This chain's CDR3 is CASRWDTLNTEAFF. CDR3 DNA sequence: TGTGCCAGTAGGTGGGACACATTGAACACTGAAGCTTTCTTT.

The rearrangement links TRBV5-4 to TRBJ2-2; 11 nucleotides agree with TRBD1. CDR1 and CDR2 from the germline V gene are SGHNT and YYREEE (reference sequence). V was pared by 5 bases and J by 6 bases, with 3 bases of the junction left unmatched. The CDR3 loop spans 14 amino acids. The CDR3 nucleotides read TGTGCCAGCAGACGGGACAGGGGGGCCGGGGAGCTGTTTTTT. It is translated as CASRRDRGAGELFF.

The genes are TRBV6-5 and TRBJ1-4; D is possibly TRBD1 (5 bases). Germline-derived CDR1 and CDR2 are MNHEY and SVGAGI. There are 15 residues in the CDR3. The V gene lost 6 bases and the J gene lost 5 bases, with 16 bases spanning the gap. The CDR3 coding sequence is TGTGCCAGCAGGGAGGACGGAGGGGCCAATGAAAAACTGTTTTTT. Its translation is CASREDGGANEKLFF.

J is TRBJ1-2 and V is TRBV5-6; D unclear. This CDR3 has 15 amino acids. The V and J ends lost 4 bases and 5 bases respectively, with 18 bases between them. CDR1 and CDR2 from the germline V gene are SGHDT and YYEEEE. In nucleotides, the CDR3 is TGTGCCAGCAGCCAACCTACAGAAGCAATTTATGGCTACACCTTC. Amino acids: CASSQPTEAIYGYTF.

As to this clone: One end of the junction varies from germline; a read error may be responsible. This chain connects TRBV5-6 to TRBJ1-4, with 7 bases aligning to TRBD1. The CDR3 length is 14 residues. The V gene's germline CDR1 is SGHDT and CDR2 YYEEEE. The DNA for the CDR3 is TGCGCCAGCAGCTTGAAGGGGGCGGCTGAAAAACTGTTTTTT. It yields the protein CASSLKGAAEKLFF.

V gene TRBV4-2 combines with J gene TRBJ1-2; 9 bases are a match to TRBD1. The junction had 16 bases not matched to a gene; V was cut back by 3 bases and J by 2 bases. This CDR3 region has 19 residues. Germline V gene data show CDR1 as LGHNA and CDR2 as YNFKEQ. The CDR3 protein is CASSQEASGTGLRNYGYTF. The CDR3, as DNA: TGTGCCAGCAGCCAGGAAGCTTCCGGGACAGGGTTAAGAAACTATGGCTACACCTTC.

The chain has TRBV28 and TRBJ1-5, with D possibly being TRBD1 (5 bases). V lost 3 bases to trimming and J lost 0 bases, with 12 bases between them. The germline V gene encodes CDR1 MDHEN and CDR2 SYDVKM. The CDR3 is 16 amino acids. CDR3: CASSFLVQGSNQPQHF. The CDR3 DNA is TGTGCCAGCAGTTTCCTGGTGCAGGGTAGCAATCAGCCCCAGCATTTT.

J is TRBJ1-4 and V is TRBV4-1, with D uncertain. The germline CDR1 and CDR2 sequences are MGHRA and YSYEKL. The CDR3 consists of 14 residues. The germline V and J ends were trimmed by 5 bases and 7 bases, with 14 bases remaining between them. This chain's CDR3 is CASSFQVMGEKLFF. CDR3 in DNA: TGCGCCAGCAGCTTCCAGGTCATGGGTGAAAAACTGTTTTTT.

On this clone: The junction departs from germline at one end; a sequencing error may be responsible. The chain uses TRBV2 and TRBJ1-1; TRBD1 is a possible D gene (6 bases). Germline assignment: CDR1 SNHLY and CDR2 FYNNEI. The CDR3 has 13 residues. Here the CDR3 DNA reads TGTGCCAGCGGAGGACAGTCGAACGCTGAAGCTTTCTTT. Its translation is CASGGQSNAEAFF.

The chain recombines TRBV4-2 with TRBJ2-3; no firm D call. V gave up 0 bases and J gave up 0 bases, with 10 bases separating them. The CDR3 is made up of 16 amino acids. Germline CDR1 and CDR2: LGHNA and YNFKEQ. The CDR3 loop reads CASSQEAFYSTDTQYF. DNA of the CDR3: TGTGCCAGCAGCCAAGAAGCATTTTATAGCACAGATACGCAGTATTTT.

This clone showed up just a few times. The CDR3 is CASSLLQGGTGELFF. CDR3 nucleotides: TGTGCCAGCAGTTTATTACAGGGAGGGACCGGGGAGCTGTTTTTT. The chain couples TRBV27 to TRBJ2-2; D is possibly TRBD2 (7 bases). V lost 1 base and J 5 bases, leaving 11 bases between the germline ends. The CDR3 length is 15 residues. Germline V gene data show CDR1 as MNHEY and CDR2 as SMNVEV (reference sequence).

The table lists this clone with a few counts. The chain uses TRBV3-1 (or the pseudogene TRBV3-2) and TRBJ1-5; D is unclear. V shed 0 bases and J shed 8 bases, with 14 bases lying between them. The CDR3 consists of 15 residues. Germline loops: CDR1 LGHDT, CDR2 YNNKEL (reference sequence). The CDR3 DNA follows: TGTGCCAGCAGCCAAGAGAAAGGTCACGGGGAGCCCCAGCATTTT. Its protein is CASSQEKGHGEPQHF.

This chain joins TRBV28 and TRBJ1-2; D is perhaps TRBD1 (6 bases). The germline V gene has CDR1 MDHEN and CDR2 SYDVKM. The ends were cut back, 9 bases at V and 7 bases at J, with 15 bases in the middle. This CDR3 contains 12 residues. The CDR3 DNA follows: TGTGCCAGTTCAGGGGTGACTCTTGGCTACACCTTC. It yields the protein CASSGVTLGYTF.

This chain joins TRBV30 and TRBJ1-4; D may be TRBD1 (5 bases). The germline gives CDR1 GTSNPN, CDR2 SVGIG (reference sequence). This CDR3 has 11 residues. V was pared by 5 bases and J by 7 bases, with 8 bases between. DNA for the CDR3: TGTGCCTGGTCGGGACTTGAAAAACTGTTTTTT. Its protein is CAWSGLEKLFF.

The chain combines TRBV6-5 with TRBJ2-4, with D tentatively TRBD2 (5 bases). This CDR3 comprises 12 residues. The ends were cut back, 6 bases at V and 8 bases at J, with 11 bases in the middle. Per germline, CDR1 MNHEY and CDR2 SVGAGI. CDR3 region: CASSPGKDIQYF. CDR3 DNA sequence: TGTGCCAGCAGCCCCGGGAAGGACATTCAGTACTTC.

The chain couples TRBV15 to TRBJ2-3, with no clear D. CDR3 size: 17 residues. Germline V gives CDR1 LNHNV, CDR2 YYDKDF (reference sequence). The V end lost 2 bases, the J end lost 2 bases, and 17 bases lay between the germline ends. The CDR3 bases are TGTGCCACCAGCAGATCGGGTGCAATCCCATCCACAGATACGCAGTATTTT. Protein: CATSRSGAIPSTDTQYF.